A selection of T cell receptor beta chains follows, all from one sample in a study of cytomegalovirus exposure and HLA in healthy donors. Data came from immunoSEQ multiplex PCR; TCRdb stores just in-frame clones and leaves some out. The sample is made up of tens of thousands of clones, and the top ten hold 0.58% of it. The source material was PBMCs. These receptors were collected from a man over 45 in good health and CMV-seronegative. Each CDR3 is given without its conserved first and last residue.

TRBJ2-7,TRBV21-1,ASSKARLARLTYEQY
TRBJ1-6,TRBV5-4,ASSLGGRSSYNSPLH
TRBJ2-5,TRBV5-5,ASSLWGGEETQY
TRBJ2-5,TRBV7-9,ASSLGHRGETQY
TRBJ2-3,TRBV18,ASSPLAGASTDTQY
TRBJ1-4,TRBV28,ASSKDRGREKLF
TRBJ2-7,TRBV4-2,ASSQEQGVGYEQY
TRBJ2-7,TRBV10-3,AISRTERGSYEQY
TRBJ2-5,TRBV5-6,ASSLGAGLETQY
NA,TRBV30,AWVAGRVGNYEQY
TRBJ1-1,TRBV18,ASSPDRDSEAF
TRBJ2-1,TRBV5-1,ASSARSPSYNEQF
TRBJ2-7,TRBV6-5,ASSYSPWQGYEQY
TRBJ2-7,TRBV10-3,AISLTSGGYEQY
TRBJ1-1,TRBV30,AWRARRVNTEAF
TRBJ2-5,TRBV19,ASGIDIQGALKTQY
TRBJ1-2,TRBV7-2,ASSPQGALSGYT
TRBJ1-3,TRBV6-6,ASSYPGLGNTIY
TRBJ1-6,TRBV7-9,ASSPWGSDNSPLH
TRBJ1-6,TRBV5-1,ASSFGGGGNSPLH
TRBJ1-5,TRBV19,ASSIGAGSGQPQH
TRBJ2-2,TRBV18,ASSPRTGWNTGELF
TRBJ2-2,TRBV27,ASSFKLWDRGTGELF
TRBJ2-5,TRBV5-1,ASSHGSSPGGARETQY
TRBJ1-2,TRBV5-1,ASSLGQDGYT
TRBJ2-2,TRBV4-2,ASSQGDRDTGELF
TRBJ1-1,TRBV25-1,ASSDPRSTEAF
TRBJ1-5,TRBV19,ASSIYRRSNQPQH
TRBJ1-1,TRBV2,ASSEDRQYTEAF
TRBJ1-5,TRBV30,AWSVRAGWPAGQPQH
TRBJ2-7,TRBV6-1,ASREYYYEQY
TRBJ2-7,TRBV6-5,ASSYSSRATYEQY
TRBJ1-3,TRBV19,ASITSVFSGNTIY
TRBJ1-2,TRBV19,ASSARTGGNYGYT
TRBJ2-7,TRBV6-5,ASSFNTGLYPYEQY
TRBJ1-1,TRBV27,ASSISRTTYGTEAF
TRBJ1-1,TRBV28,ASSPHGKNTEAF
TRBJ2-3,TRBV5-1,ASSSVTGADTQY
TRBJ1-6,TRBV5-1,ASSLGAGTGYNSPLH
TRBJ2-3,TRBV7-2,ASSLGGTGGNTQY
TRBJ2-7,TRBV5-1,ASSLEGGRSAEQY
TRBJ1-1,TRBV28,ASSSLPREAF
TRBJ1-1,TRBV28,ASSPGGTGATEAF
TRBJ1-1,TRBV9,ASSVGGQGLTEAF
TRBJ2-1,TRBV9,ATIQNYNEQF
TRBJ2-1,TRBV11-2,ASSLDRAGRNEQF
TRBJ1-1,TRBV29-1,SGGQGSAEAF
TRBJ2-3,TRBV19,ASRPGTSTDTQY